Included here is one T cell receptor (beta chain) sequence, with context. Original methodology: Amplification of reference gene primers was used by the study to estimate nucleated cell counts. Generated by immunoSEQ multiplex PCR, the TCRdb table keeps only in-frame clones and is missing some. The DNA was the basis for D and trimming; V, J and clone size are from that table. The sample lists roughly 100,000 clones; about 72% were seen once. Germline V CDR1 and CDR2: SEHNR, FQNEAQ (reference sequence). Between the trimmed V and J ends, which lost 2 bases and 1 base, there was a span of 6 bases. The CDR3 loop spans 14 amino acids. The data were obtained in a study of blood T cell repertoires in COVID-19. Overall study context: Sites in the United States, Italy and Spain provided acute and convalescent COVID-19 samples. From T cells, B-cell-depleted T cells, or PBMCs came the material, which was cDNA or gDNA.

The material sequenced was peripheral blood. The clonotype comes from a man aged 55 to 70 with active or convalescent COVID-19. V and J are TRBV7-9 and TRBJ1-5; maybe TRBD1 (5 bases). The CDR3 region is CASSLQGSNQPQHF. The CDR3 DNA sequence: TGTGCCAGCAGCTTACAGGGCAGCAATCAGCCCCAGCATTTT.